Below, one T cell receptor (beta chain) is given with its context. The target of this receptor is not known. Base qualities were left out, and no much larger clone turns up one base away. The immunoSEQ Assay was used to sequence TCRbeta CDR3 regions. After extraction, genomic DNA underwent amplification by bias-controlled multiplex PCR, followed by high-throughput sequencing. The published analysis was carried out like this. To quantify the absolute abundance of every unique TCRbeta CDR3 region, sequences were collapsed and filtered. T cell fraction was estimated by normalizing TCRbeta template counts to usable DNA, which was measured by amplifying reference genes present in all nucleated cells. Repertoire TCRs were annotated as SARS-CoV-2-specific by exact matching of V gene, CDR3 amino acid sequence and J gene to a known reactive TCR set. MIRA supplied the reference SARS-CoV-2 TCR set, which was filtered for enrichment in COVID-19-positive ImmuneCODE repertoires so that public or cross-reactive TCRs were removed. Drawing on the MIRA antigens, annotated TCRs were analysed further at the level of specific ORF or position within ORF. Breadth was defined as the number of annotated unique rearrangements divided by the total number of unique productive rearrangements, and depth was defined as the summed frequency of the annotated unique rearrangements. Group comparisons of TCR breadth used two-sided Wilcoxon rank-sum tests. TCRdb provides this immuneACCESS table in a form limited to in-frame rearrangements. Some clones are lacking; in checked studies, under half of them reflect an unresolved V gene, and why the rest are absent is not known. Clonal size and the V and J genes are those of that table, whereas D and trimming came from the DNA. The sample table contains some 340,000 clones; only one count was recorded for around four fifths of them. The top ten clones comprise 2.1% of the sample.

The data stem from a study of Ad26.COV2.S vaccination and SARS-CoV-2 variants (dated by TCRdb to 2020 to 2023). Background on the whole study: Donors in the vaccine arm were drawn from COV1001, a multicentre, randomized, double-blind, placebo-controlled phase I-IIa trial testing Ad26.COV2.S in healthy adults. Ad26.COV2.S was administered intramuscularly at a dose of 5x10^10 or 1x10^11 viral particles, either as one shot or as two shots given 56 days apart. TCRbeta repertoire sequencing served as the tool for gauging how specific and how broad the SARS-CoV-2-reactive T cell receptors were following Ad26.COV2.S vaccination. The TCR-sequenced set comprised around 30 samples: some 19 Ad26.COV2.S vaccine recipients, 5 placebo recipients and 8 SARS-CoV-2 convalescent individuals. Trial participants were randomized into five groups of five, in which low-dose or high-dose Ad26.COV2.S was given once or twice, or placebo was given on both occasions. Blinding of investigators to trial group allocation was maintained during experiments and outcome assessment. General conclusions and limits of the study: Ad26.COV2.S recipients had higher spike-specific TCR breadth than placebo recipients (P = 0.0014). The authors noted that the TCR breadth and depth analyses may have underestimated total T cell responses. The study was not powered for comparison of responses between vaccine doses or regimens. Comparable non-spike TCR breadth was observed between vaccine and placebo recipients, consistent with only spike being contained in the vaccine. After vaccination, spike-specific CD8+ and CD4+ T cell responses were reported to show substantial breadth.

The treatment or condition label for this specimen denotes: some 19 received Ad26.COV2.S at low or high dose, single or two shots; 5 received placebo; per-sample allocation not given. For vaccine and placebo recipients, repertoires were sequenced using samples collected on day 63 after the first injection. Cohort 1b enrolled 25 to 30 adults aged 18-55 years at a single site in Boston, USA, between 29 July and 7 August 2020. As a vaccine, Ad26.COV2.S was a replication-incompetent adenovirus type 26 vector that expressed a prefusion-stabilized SARS-CoV-2 spike protein derived from the original Wuhan strain. Sequences SGHDT (CDR1) and YYEEEE (CDR2) are obtained from the germline V gene. Inclusive of the bounding cysteine and phenylalanine, the CDR3 is 17 residues long. The entry retains the CDR3 DNA only, 51 bases that are in frame from base 1. V and J are trimmed by 6 bases and 0 bases, and the gene matches miss 7 bases of the junction.

The material sequenced was peripheral blood, taken in a trial of Ad26.COV2.S vaccine versus placebo. This sequence originates from a person between 18 and 59 years old who received the Ad26.COV2.S COVID-19 vaccine or a placebo. The V and J genes are TRBV5-6 and TRBJ2-1; 12 of the junction bases match TRBD2. The nucleotide sequence is given as TGTGCCAGCAAACTAGCGGGGGGTCTCCCCTCCTACAATGAGCAGTTCTTC. This codes for CASKLAGGLPSYNEQFF.